What follows describes a single T cell receptor (beta chain). This sample stems from a study of blood T cell repertoires in COVID-19. In the study overall: The United States, Italy and Spain supplied acute and convalescent COVID-19 samples.

The CDR3 loop spans 17 amino acids. With 0 bases removed from V and 4 bases from J, the gap between germline ends came to 18 bases. CDR1 is SGHTA, CDR2 FQGTGA, per germline. Clones were sequenced by immunoSEQ multiplex PCR, and TCRdb holds only the in-frame ones, with some missing. This sample has some 120,000 clones, with roughly 80% found just once. Sequenced input: peripheral blood. The rearrangement uses TRBV7-3 and TRBJ1-2; a weak D match, TRBD1 (6 bases). The source is a young man with acute or convalescent COVID-19. CDR3 coding DNA: TGTGCCAGCAGCTTAACACACGAGAAGGGACACCGCTATGGCTACACCTTC. It encodes CASSLTHEKGHRYGYTF.